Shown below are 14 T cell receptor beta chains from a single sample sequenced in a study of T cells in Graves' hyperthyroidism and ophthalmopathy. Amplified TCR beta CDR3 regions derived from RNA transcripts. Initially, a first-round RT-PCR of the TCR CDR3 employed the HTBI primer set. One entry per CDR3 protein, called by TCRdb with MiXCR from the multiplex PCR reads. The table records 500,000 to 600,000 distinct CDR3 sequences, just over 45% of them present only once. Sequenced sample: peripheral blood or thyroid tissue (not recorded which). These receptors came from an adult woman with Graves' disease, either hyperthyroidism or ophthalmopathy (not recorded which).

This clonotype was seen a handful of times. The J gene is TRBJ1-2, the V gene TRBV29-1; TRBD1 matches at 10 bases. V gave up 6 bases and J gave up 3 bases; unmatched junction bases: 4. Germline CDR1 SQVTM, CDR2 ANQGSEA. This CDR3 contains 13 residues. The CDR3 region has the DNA TGCAGCGTCCCGGACAGGGGGGACTATGGCTACACCTTC. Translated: CSVPDRGDYGYTF.

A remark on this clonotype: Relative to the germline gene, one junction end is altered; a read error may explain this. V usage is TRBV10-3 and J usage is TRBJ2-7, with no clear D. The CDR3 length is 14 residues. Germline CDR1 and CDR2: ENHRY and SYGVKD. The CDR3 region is CAVSESSSSYEQYF. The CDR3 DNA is TGTGCCGTCAGTGAGTCCAGCAGCTCCTACGAGCAGTACTTC.

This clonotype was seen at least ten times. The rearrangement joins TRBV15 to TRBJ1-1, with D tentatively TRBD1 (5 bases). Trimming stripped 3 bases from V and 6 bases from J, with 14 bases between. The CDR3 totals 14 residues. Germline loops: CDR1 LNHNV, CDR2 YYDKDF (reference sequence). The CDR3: CATSRLPGPPEAFF. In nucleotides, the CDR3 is TGTGCCACCAGCAGGTTACCGGGACCGCCTGAAGCTTTCTTT.

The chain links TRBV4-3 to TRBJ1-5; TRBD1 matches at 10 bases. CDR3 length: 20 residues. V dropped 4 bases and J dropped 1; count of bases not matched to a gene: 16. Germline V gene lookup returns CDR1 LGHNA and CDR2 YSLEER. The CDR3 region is CASSRPLGDRGRGSNQPQHF. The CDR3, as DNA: TGCGCCAGCAGCCGACCTTTGGGGGACAGGGGCAGAGGAAGCAATCAGCCCCAGCATTTT.

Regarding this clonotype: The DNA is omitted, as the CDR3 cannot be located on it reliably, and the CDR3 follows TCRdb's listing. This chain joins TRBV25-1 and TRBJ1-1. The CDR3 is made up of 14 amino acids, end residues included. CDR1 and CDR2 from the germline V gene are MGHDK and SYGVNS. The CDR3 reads CACSASQGQTEAFF.

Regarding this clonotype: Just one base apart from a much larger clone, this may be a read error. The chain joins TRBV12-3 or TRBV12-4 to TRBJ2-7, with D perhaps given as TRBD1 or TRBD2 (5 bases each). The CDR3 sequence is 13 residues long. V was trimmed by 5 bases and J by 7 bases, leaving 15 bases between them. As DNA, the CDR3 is TGTGCCAGCAGTCCGGGACGGCTACGGGAGCAGTACTTC. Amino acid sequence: CASSPGRLREQYF.

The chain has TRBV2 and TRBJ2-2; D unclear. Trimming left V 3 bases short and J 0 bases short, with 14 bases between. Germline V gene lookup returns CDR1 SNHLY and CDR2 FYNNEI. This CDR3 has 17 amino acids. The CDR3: CASSEGWVNANTGELFF. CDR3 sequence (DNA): TGTGCCAGCAGTGAGGGATGGGTCAACGCGAACACCGGGGAGCTGTTTTTT.

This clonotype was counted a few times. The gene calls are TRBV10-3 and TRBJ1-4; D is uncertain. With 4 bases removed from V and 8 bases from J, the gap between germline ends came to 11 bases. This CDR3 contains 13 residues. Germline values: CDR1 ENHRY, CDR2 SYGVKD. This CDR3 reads CAISVDHQEKLFF. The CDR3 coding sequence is TGTGCCATCAGTGTGGACCATCAGGAAAAACTGTTTTTT.

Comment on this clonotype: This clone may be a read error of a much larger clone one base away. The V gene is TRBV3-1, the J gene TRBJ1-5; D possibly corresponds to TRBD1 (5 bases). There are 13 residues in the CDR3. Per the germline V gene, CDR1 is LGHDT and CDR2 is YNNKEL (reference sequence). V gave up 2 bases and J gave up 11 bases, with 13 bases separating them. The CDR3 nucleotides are TGTGCCAGCAGCCAACAGGGTGAGGGGACCCAGCATTTT. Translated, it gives CASSQQGEGTQHF.

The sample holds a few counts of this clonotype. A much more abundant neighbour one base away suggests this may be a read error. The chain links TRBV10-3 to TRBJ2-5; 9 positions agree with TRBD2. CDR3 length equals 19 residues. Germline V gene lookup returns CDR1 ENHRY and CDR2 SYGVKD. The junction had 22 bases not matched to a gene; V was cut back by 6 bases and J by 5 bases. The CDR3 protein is CAISLDSSRASGIGETQYF. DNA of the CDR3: TGTGCCATCAGCTTGGATTCGTCCCGGGCTAGCGGGATTGGGGAGACCCAGTACTTC.

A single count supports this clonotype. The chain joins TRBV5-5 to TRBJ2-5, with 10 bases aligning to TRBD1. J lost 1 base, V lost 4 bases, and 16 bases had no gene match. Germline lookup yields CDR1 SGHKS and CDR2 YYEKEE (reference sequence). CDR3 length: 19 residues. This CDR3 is CASSPKGRRDRGSQETQYF. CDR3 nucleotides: TGTGCCAGCAGCCCGAAGGGGAGGCGGGACAGGGGTTCCCAAGAGACCCAGTACTTC.

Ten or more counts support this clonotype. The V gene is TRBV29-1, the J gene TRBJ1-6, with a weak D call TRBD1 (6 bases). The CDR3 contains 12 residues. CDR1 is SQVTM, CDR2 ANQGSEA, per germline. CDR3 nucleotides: TGCAGAGAAGGGGGAGGTAATTCACCCCTCCACTTT. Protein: CREGGGNSPLHF.

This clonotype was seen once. The CDR3 here is CSAGLADYEQYF. Written as DNA, the CDR3 is TGCAGCGCAGGACTAGCGGATTACGAGCAGTACTTC. This chain connects TRBV29-1 to TRBJ2-7; 10 positions match TRBD2. V shed 7 bases and J 4 bases; nucleotides not matched to a gene: 4. The CDR3 extends over 12 amino acids. The germline CDR1 and CDR2 sequences are SQVTM and ANQGSEA.

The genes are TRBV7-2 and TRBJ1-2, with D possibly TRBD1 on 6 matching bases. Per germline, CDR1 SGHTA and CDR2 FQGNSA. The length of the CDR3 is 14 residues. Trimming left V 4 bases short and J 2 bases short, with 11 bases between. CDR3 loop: CASSSGAGNYGYTF. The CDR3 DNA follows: TGTGCCAGCAGCTCAGGGGCAGGGAACTATGGCTACACCTTC.